These 25 T cell receptor beta chains came from one sample sequenced in a study of shared clonotypes between healthy human individuals. The repertoire was sequenced with immunoSEQ multiplex PCR; TCRdb's copy has only in-frame clones and lacks some. The sample holds about 2 million clones, 85% to 95% seen once. Sequencing was done on a sample of naive CD4+ T cells sorted from blood. Sample subset: CD45RA+ positively selected. The source is a man younger than 35 in good health.

This clone was observed a single time. The V call is TRBV29-1, the J call TRBJ2-1; a weak D match, TRBD2 (5 bases). Germline V gene sequence: CDR1 SQVTM, CDR2 ANQGSEA. There are 13 residues in the CDR3. The CDR3 loop is CSGAVGFYNEQFF. CDR3 in DNA: TGCAGTGGAGCGGTAGGGTTCTACAATGAGCAGTTCTTC.

V is TRBV6-1 and J is TRBJ2-1; 8 bases map to TRBD1. The ends lost 0 bases at V and 1 base at J; junction bases unmatched: 5. The V gene's germline CDR1 is MNHNS and CDR2 SASEGT. This CDR3 region has 17 residues. The CDR3: CASSEARTGLSYNEQFF. For the CDR3, the DNA is TGTGCCAGCAGTGAAGCTAGGACAGGGTTATCCTACAATGAGCAGTTCTTC.

This clone was found once. The chain uses TRBV19 and TRBJ1-2; 8 positions match TRBD1. Germline assignment: CDR1 LNHDA and CDR2 SQIVND (reference sequence). Trimming removed 7 bases from V and 4 bases from J; junction bases left unmatched: 11. This CDR3 is 15 amino acids long. The CDR3 reads CASIPQGAKRYGYTF. The CDR3 DNA follows: TGTGCCAGTATCCCGCAGGGGGCAAAACGCTATGGCTACACCTTC. Drawing the rest from reference TRBV19 and TRBJ1-2, the complete variable domain is DGGITQSPKYLFRKEGQNVTLSCEQNLNHDAMYWYRQDPGQGLRLIYYSQIVNDFQKGDIAEGYSVSREKKESFPLTVTSAQKNPTAFYLCASIPQGAKRYGYTFGSGTRLTVV.

The CDR3 sequence: CASSPGGRYSTDTQYF. The CDR3 bases are TGTGCCAGCAGCCCCGGGGGGCGTTATAGCACAGATACGCAGTATTTT. The chain is built from TRBV9 and TRBJ2-3; tentative D call: TRBD2 (7 bases). CDR3 length equals 16 residues. From germline, CDR1 is SGDLS and CDR2 YYNGEE. The ends were cut back, 4 bases at V and 0 bases at J, with 15 bases in the middle.

Regarding this clone: The sample contains more than one DNA sequence encoding this CDR3. V and J are TRBV5-1 and TRBJ2-7; 8 bases fit TRBD1. J lost 2 bases, V lost 4 bases, and 5 bases had no gene match. Germline CDR1 is SGHRS and CDR2 is YFSETQ. There are 14 residues in the CDR3. The CDR3 is CASSQQGQAYEQYF. The CDR3 nucleotides read TGCGCCAGCAGCCAACAGGGACAGGCCTACGAGCAGTACTTC. Looking up the rest from reference TRBV5-1 and TRBJ2-7 gives the full variable domain: KAGVTQTPRYLIKTRGQQVTLSCSPISGHRSVSWYQQTPGQGLQFLFEYFSETQRNKGNFPGRFSGRQFSNSRSEMNVSTLELGDSALYLCASSQQGQAYEQYFGPGTRLTVT.

The chain recombines TRBV7-9 with TRBJ2-7; no clear D. V was pared by 5 bases and J by 0 bases, with 17 bases between. This CDR3 is built from 16 residues. The V gene's germline CDR1 is SEHNR and CDR2 FQNEAQ (reference sequence). CDR3 sequence reads: CASSGRAWGSSYEQYF. The CDR3 DNA reads as TGTGCCAGCAGCGGCCGGGCTTGGGGTAGCTCCTACGAGCAGTACTTC.

A single count supports this clone. The chain combines TRBV7-9 with TRBJ1-1; D uncertain. Trimming pared 2 bases from V and 1 base from J, leaving 8 bases between. Looked up from germline, CDR1 is SEHNR and CDR2 is FQNEAQ (reference sequence). This CDR3 has 14 amino acids. In DNA, the CDR3 is TGTGCCAGCAGCTTATTTAGGCCGAACACTGAAGCTTTCTTT. Translated: CASSLFRPNTEAFF.

The chain combines TRBV6-6 with TRBJ1-6; 8 bases fit TRBD1. The CDR3 loop spans 14 amino acids. CDR1 is MNHNY and CDR2 is SVGAGI in the germline V gene (reference sequence). V trimming: 8 bases; J trimming: 6 bases; junction bases outside the gene matches: 6. Here the CDR3 DNA reads TGTGCCAGCGAGAAGGGACAGGTTAATTCACCCCTCCACTTT. It is translated as CASEKGQVNSPLHF.

About this clone: A read error is possible here, since a much larger clone lies one base away. Other DNA sequences in the sample encode the same CDR3. The chain has TRBV11-2 and TRBJ1-2, with TRBD1 matching over 7 bases. CDR1 and CDR2 (germline): SGHAT, FQNNGV. The CDR3 runs to 14 residues. CDR3 sequence: CASSLDRDRGSNTF. The CDR3 DNA is TGTGCCAGCAGCCTAGATAGGGACAGAGGATCTAACACCTTC.

The chain combines TRBV10-3 with TRBJ2-7; no reliable D call. The CDR3 is 14 residues long. V was pared by 10 bases and J by 0 bases, with 16 bases between. Germline-derived CDR1 and CDR2 are ENHRY and SYGVKD. The CDR3, as DNA: TGTGCCACTGGCTCAAGGCGCGACTCCTACGAGCAGTACTTC. It translates to CATGSRRDSYEQYF.

The V call is TRBV6-1, the J call TRBJ1-1; D unclear. This CDR3 is built from 14 residues. V gave up 3 bases and J gave up 5 bases, with 13 bases separating them. From germline, CDR1 is MNHNS and CDR2 SASEGT. The chain's CDR3 is CASSDLGRGTEAFF. CDR3 coding DNA: TGTGCCAGCAGTGACCTGGGAAGAGGTACTGAAGCTTTCTTT.

This clone is a singleton in its sample. This sequence joins TRBV4-2 and TRBJ1-4, with 10 nucleotides matching TRBD1. The CDR3 spans 16 residues. Trimming removed 5 bases from V and 3 bases from J; junction bases left unmatched: 6. The germline V gene encodes CDR1 LGHNA and CDR2 YNFKEQ. CDR3 nucleotide sequence: TGTGCCAGCAGCGACGGGACAGGGGCTGCTAATGAAAAACTGTTTTTT. This sequence encodes CASSDGTGAANEKLFF.

The chain uses TRBV1 and TRBJ2-2; the table's D call, TRBD2, was not checked against the DNA. TRBV1 is tagged as a pseudogene. This CDR3 has 19 residues. In DNA, the CDR3 is TGCACCAGCAGCCAAAGCGGCGGCGCGGGAGGGCCGTGGACCGGGGAGCTGTTTTTT. It encodes CTSSQSGGAGGPWTGELFF.

The chain uses TRBV29-1 and TRBJ2-3, with TRBD1 matching 7 bases. Germline V gene lookup returns CDR1 SQVTM and CDR2 ANQGSEA. This CDR3 spans 16 amino acids. V was pared by 7 bases and J by 0 bases, with 13 bases of the junction left unmatched. The DNA of the CDR3 is TGCAGCGCAACTGATCCGGGACAGCTTAGCACAGATACGCAGTATTTT. Residues: CSATDPGQLSTDTQYF.

The chain has TRBV6-5 and TRBJ2-7, with D perhaps assigned TRBD1 or TRBD2 (5 bases each). The CDR3 has 15 residues. Trimming shortened V by 0 bases and J by 8 bases, and 17 bases separated the two germline ends. The germline V gene has CDR1 MNHEY and CDR2 SVGAGI. This CDR3 is CASSYSRGATYKQYF. CDR3 sequence (DNA): TGTGCCAGCAGTTACTCCAGAGGGGCTACCTATAAGCAGTACTTC.

Comments on this clone: The same CDR3 also results from other DNA sequences found in this sample. This chain connects TRBV4-1 to TRBJ1-1, with 7 bases aligning to TRBD1. Looked up from germline, CDR1 is MGHRA and CDR2 is YSYEKL. Trimming removed 0 bases from V and 5 bases from J; junction bases left unmatched: 3. This CDR3 comprises 14 residues. The CDR3 is CASSQDLRGTEAFF. CDR3 DNA: TGCGCCAGCAGCCAAGATCTCAGGGGGACTGAAGCTTTCTTT.

This chain links TRBV11-3 with TRBJ2-2, with no clear D. Deletions cut 5 bases from V and 0 bases from J, with 10 bases between. The germline V gene has CDR1 SGHNT and CDR2 YENEEA. The CDR3 length is 15 residues. DNA of the CDR3: TGTGCCAGCAGCAACACCCCGGCGAACACCGGGGAGCTGTTTTTT. Protein sequence: CASSNTPANTGELFF. Based on the CDR3 plus reference TRBV11-3 and TRBJ2-2, the full variable domain is EAGVVQSPRYKIIEKKQPVAFWCNPISGHNTLYWYLQNLGQGPELLIRYENEEAVDDSQLPKDRFSAERLKGVDSTLKIQPAELGDSAVYLCASSNTPANTGELFFGEGSRLTVL.

V gene TRBV9 combines with J gene TRBJ1-2; D not resolved. Germline loops: CDR1 SGDLS, CDR2 YYNGEE. The length of the CDR3 is 16 residues. The V gene lost 4 bases and the J gene lost 1 base, with 17 bases spanning the gap. CDR3: CASSPRKASINYGYTF. DNA of the CDR3: TGTGCCAGCAGCCCTCGTAAGGCAAGTATTAACTATGGCTACACCTTC.

This chain joins TRBV2 and TRBJ2-7; D is uncertain. Looked up from germline, CDR1 is SNHLY and CDR2 is FYNNEI. V was clipped by 1 base and J by 3 bases, with 7 bases between them. The CDR3 has 13 residues. CDR3 sequence: CASSEDGGYEQYF. DNA of the CDR3: TGTGCCAGCAGTGAAGACGGCGGCTACGAGCAGTACTTC. Filled out from reference TRBV2 and TRBJ2-7, the complete variable domain reads EPEVTQTPSHQVTQMGQEVILRCVPISNHLYFYWYRQILGQKVEFLVSFYNNEISEKSEIFDDQFSVERPDGSNFTLKIRSTKLEDSAMYFCASSEDGGYEQYFGPGTRLTVT.

The rearrangement joins TRBV25-1 to TRBJ2-3; the D is unclear. The CDR3 runs to 14 residues. V gave up 2 bases and J gave up 1 base, with 7 bases separating them. Germline CDR1 is MGHDK and CDR2 is SYGVNS. CDR3 loop: CASSELGGTDTQYF. CDR3 in DNA: TGTGCCAGCAGTGAACTAGGTGGCACAGATACGCAGTATTTT. The entire variable domain, with the rest obtained from reference TRBV25-1 and TRBJ2-3, is as follows: EADIYQTPRYLVIGTGKKITLECSQTMGHDKMYWYQQDPGMELHLIHYSYGVNSTEKGDLSSESTVSRIRTEHFPLTLESARPSHTSQYLCASSELGGTDTQYFGPGTRLTVL.

This clone was picked up one time. The chain employs TRBV11-2 and TRBJ2-7, with 9 positions matching TRBD2. The germline CDR1 and CDR2 sequences are SGHAT and FQNNGV. This CDR3 has 15 residues. V shed 3 bases, J shed 3 bases, and the junction held 6 bases outside the gene matches. As DNA, the CDR3 is TGTGCCAGCAGCTTTAATAGCGGGAGTATCTACGAGCAGTACTTC. Translating gives CASSFNSGSIYEQYF.

The genes are TRBV7-9 and TRBJ2-3; TRBD2 might be the D (6 bases). Germline assignment: CDR1 SEHNR and CDR2 FQNEAQ (reference sequence). The length of the CDR3 is 15 residues. Trimming cost V 5 bases and J 1 base, with 13 bases left between them. The CDR3 nucleotides read TGTGCCAGCAGCCCCGGGGGAGTGCGCACAGATACGCAGTATTTT. The encoded protein is CASSPGGVRTDTQYF.

The chain is built from TRBV7-8 and TRBJ1-2, with a tentative D call TRBD1 (5 bases). The germline V gene has CDR1 SGHVS and CDR2 FQNEAQ. Trimming took 8 bases from V and 2 from J, leaving 9 bases between them. The CDR3 totals 12 residues. The CDR3 sequence is CASWRTNYGYTF. The CDR3 nucleotides read TGTGCCAGCTGGCGGACAAACTATGGCTACACCTTC.

The chain links TRBV5-4 to TRBJ1-1; a weak D match, TRBD1 (6 bases). The CDR3 is made up of 12 amino acids. With 1 base removed from V and 8 bases from J, the gap between germline ends came to 9 bases. Germline CDR1 is SGHNT and CDR2 is YYREEE (reference sequence). CDR3 protein: CASSLPGDEAFF. CDR3 sequence (DNA): TGTGCCAGCAGCTTGCCAGGGGACGAAGCTTTCTTT.

This chain uses TRBV10-3 with TRBJ2-1; TRBD1 aligns across 9 bases. Germline CDR1 and CDR2: ENHRY and SYGVKD. Unmatched junction bases numbered 11, after V lost 5 bases and J lost 9 bases. The CDR3 extends over 15 amino acids. CDR3 residues: CAISPGQGAWSEQFF. CDR3 in DNA: TGTGCCATCAGTCCGGGACAGGGTGCTTGGAGTGAGCAGTTCTTC.